The 4 T cell receptor beta chains in this list originate from one sample, sequenced in a study of OX40 agonist ivuxolimab in advanced cancers. TCRdb's copy holds only in-frame clones and misses some; the assay was immunoSEQ multiplex PCR. In the table there are about 92,000 clones, about 80% of which are singletons. The specimen was CD4+ or CD8+ T cells sorted from blood, collected in a trial of the OX40 agonist ivuxolimab. The receptor set was obtained from an adult with an advanced solid tumor such as melanoma, head and neck, liver or kidney cancer.

This chain connects TRBV27 to TRBJ1-2; unclear D gene. In germline, CDR1 is MNHEY, CDR2 SMNVEV (reference sequence). The V and J ends lost 3 bases and 0 bases respectively, with 5 bases between them. CDR3 length: 13 amino acids. CDR3 sequence reads: CASSFTANYGYTF. The CDR3 DNA reads TGTGCCAGCAGTTTCACCGCTAACTATGGCTACACCTTC.

The V and J genes are TRBV11-2 and TRBJ1-2; no clear D. Germline loops: CDR1 SGHAT, CDR2 FQNNGV. The CDR3 spans 14 residues. Trimming removed 5 bases from V and 7 bases from J, with 17 bases in between. This CDR3 is CASSRSSRRGGYTF. For the CDR3, the DNA is TGTGCCAGCAGCCGGAGTTCCAGACGGGGTGGCTACACCTTC.

The gene calls are TRBV2 and TRBJ2-2, with D uncertain. V gave up 7 bases and J gave up 4 bases, with 7 bases separating them. CDR3 length: 12 amino acids. The germline CDR1 and CDR2 sequences are SNHLY and FYNNEI. CDR3 amino acids: CASKAFTGELFF. In DNA form, the CDR3 reads TGTGCCAGCAAAGCTTTCACCGGGGAGCTGTTTTTT.

The V and J genes are TRBV7-9 and TRBJ1-3; no firm D call. V was clipped by 5 bases and J by 4 bases, with 9 bases between them. This CDR3 region has 13 residues. Germline V gene data show CDR1 as SEHNR and CDR2 as FQNEAQ (reference sequence). This chain's CDR3 is CASSMGRGNTIYF. CDR3 sequence (DNA): TGTGCCAGCAGCATGGGAAGGGGAAACACCATATATTTT.